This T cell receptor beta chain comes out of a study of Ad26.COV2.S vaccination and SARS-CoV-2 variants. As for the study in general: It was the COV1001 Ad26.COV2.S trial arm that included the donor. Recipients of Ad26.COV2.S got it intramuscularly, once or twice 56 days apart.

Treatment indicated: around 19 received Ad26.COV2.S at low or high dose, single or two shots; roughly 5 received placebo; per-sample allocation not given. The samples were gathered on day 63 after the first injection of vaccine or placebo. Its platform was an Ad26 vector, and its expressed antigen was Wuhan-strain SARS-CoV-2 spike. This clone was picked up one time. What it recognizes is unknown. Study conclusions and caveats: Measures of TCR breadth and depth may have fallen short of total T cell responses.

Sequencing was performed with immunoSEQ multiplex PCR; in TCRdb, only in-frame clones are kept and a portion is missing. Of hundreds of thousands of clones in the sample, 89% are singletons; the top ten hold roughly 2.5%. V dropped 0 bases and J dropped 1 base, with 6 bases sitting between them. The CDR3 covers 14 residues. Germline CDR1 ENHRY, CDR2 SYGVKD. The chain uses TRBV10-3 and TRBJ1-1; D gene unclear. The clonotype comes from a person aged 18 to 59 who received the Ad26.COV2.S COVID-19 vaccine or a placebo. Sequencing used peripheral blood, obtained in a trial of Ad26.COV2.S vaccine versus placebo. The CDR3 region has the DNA TGTGCCATCAGTGAGTCGAGGCAGAACACTGAAGCTTTCTTT. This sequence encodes CAISESRQNTEAFF.